This T cell receptor (beta chain) was captured by sequencing in a study of T cell responses to AZD1222 COVID-19 vaccine. Study-level points and caveats: White British donors predominated, females outnumbered males, and clonal diversity was possibly underestimated. Spike-specific TCR breadth and depth went up after people got two AZD1222 doses. At study baseline, merely a handful of AZD1222 recipients were seropositive.

Produced via immunoSEQ multiplex PCR; TCRdb's table is partial and in-frame only. Among tens of thousands of clones, 85% to 90% were seen once, and the ten largest hold 4% to 5%. For this clone: Antigen unknown.

The CDR3 runs to 18 residues. Germline-derived CDR1 and CDR2 are MNHNY and SVGAGI (reference sequence). The V and J ends lost 5 bases and 6 bases respectively, with 27 bases between them. This chain connects TRBV6-6 to TRBJ2-3; D might be TRBD2 (7 bases). This receptor was taken from an adult in good health. The starting material was peripheral blood, obtained on day 0 of AZD1222 vaccination. CDR3 sequence reads: CASSPFGGGPFLTDTQYF. CDR3 in DNA: TGTGCCAGCAGTCCCTTTGGGGGGGGGCCCTTCCTTACCGATACGCAGTATTTT.